This T cell receptor (beta chain) came from a study of T cells after yellow fever vaccination. This clonotype showed up many times. The CDR3 has 12 amino acids. Germline CDR1 and CDR2: SEHNR and FQNEAQ (reference sequence). The germline V and J ends were trimmed by 5 bases and 8 bases, with 12 bases remaining between them. TCRdb used MiXCR to reprocess the 5' RACE reads, holding one entry per CDR3 protein. The data show over 45,000 distinct CDR3 sequences, about 6.6% seen once. This clonotype was sampled from a man aged 18 to 30 who received the YFV17D yellow fever vaccine. The V call is TRBV7-9, the J call TRBJ1-2; D remains ambiguous. The sequencing here drew on CD8+ T cells sorted from PBMCs, taken on the day of the first yellow fever vaccination. DNA of the CDR3: TGTGCCAGCAGCCTGACAAGTGAGGGCTACACCTTC. This sequence encodes CASSLTSEGYTF.